These T cell receptor beta chains were read from a single sample in a study of breast tumors, draining lymph nodes, adjacent tissues. MiXCR, run by TCRdb on the multiplex PCR reads, gives a single entry per CDR3 protein. The data contain under 250,000 distinct CDR3 sequences, around 32% of them singletons. The sequencing sample was made of axillary lymph node tissue. The origin of the receptors is a female donor with breast cancer. Some clones in this sample may be carry-over from other donors' samples. CDR3s include the opening cysteine and the closing phenylalanine or tryptophan. D genes are given only for firm matches. Where a row states a size, it is once, few, many or the class of an expanded clone; other rows omit it.

clone_size | j_call | d_call | v_call | cdr3_nt | cdr3_aa
many | TRBJ1-6 | TRBD1 | TRBV30 | TGTGCCTGGAGTCCCGGGACAGAAAATTCACCCCTCCACTTT | CAWSPGTENSPLHF
many | TRBJ2-3 | . | TRBV4-2 | TGTGCCAGCAGCCGTTCTAGCACAGATACGCAGTATTTT | CASSRSSTDTQYF
many | TRBJ1-2 | TRBD1 | TRBV6-6 | TGTGCCAGCAGTACCACAGGGGGCTATGGCTACACCTTC | CASSTTGGYGYTF
. | TRBJ1-2 | . | TRBV9 | TGTGCCAGCAGCGCCCATGGGGGAAAGGGTAACTATGGCTACACCTTC | CASSAHGGKGNYGYTF
many | TRBJ2-5 | TRBD1 | TRBV9 | TGTGCCAGCAGCCTCAAAGGACAGGAATGGGAGACCCAGTACTTC | CASSLKGQEWETQYF
. | TRBJ1-2 | . | TRBV20-1 | TGCAGCGCCAGACAGGCCAACCATGGCTCCACCTTC | CSARQANHGSTF
many | TRBJ2-2 | . | TRBV6-5 | TGTGCCAGCATGGCAGGGTGGTCCGGGGAGCTGTTTTTT | CASMAGWSGELFF
many | TRBJ2-3 | . | TRBV10-3 | TGTGCCATCAGAGGGGCTAACACAGATACGCAGTATTTT | CAIRGANTDTQYF
many | TRBJ2-7 | TRBD1 | TRBV5-6 | TGTGCCAGCAGCACTGGACAGGGGGCGCGGGAGCAGTACTTC | CASSTGQGAREQYF
many | TRBJ2-3 | . | TRBV5-1 | TGCGCCAGCGGCACAGGGCACAGGGACACAGATACGCAGTATTTT | CASGTGHRDTDTQYF
many | TRBJ2-7 | . | TRBV12-3/TRBV12-4 | TGTGCCAGCAGCCTCCTGACGGATTACGAGCAGTACTTC | CASSLLTDYEQYF
many | TRBJ1-2 | TRBD1 | TRBV12-3/TRBV12-4 | TGTGCCAGCAGTTTCACCGGACAGGGTGTCTATGGCTACACCTTC | CASSFTGQGVYGYTF
. | TRBJ1-5 | TRBD1 | TRBV3-1 | TGTGCCAGCAGCCCCCGTGGGGGACAGAGAACTATGGAGCAGCCCCAGCATTTT | CASSPRGGQRTMEQPQHF
once | TRBJ2-7 | TRBD2 | TRBV30 | TGTGCCTGGAGCCAAAGGGTCTGGACCGTTGGAGCGGGGGAGTACGGGCAGTACTTC | CAWSQRVWTVGAGEYGQYF
many | TRBJ2-7 | TRBD2 | TRBV12-3/TRBV12-4 | TGTGCCAGCAGCCGCGACGGGACTACCTACGAGCAGTACTTC | CASSRDGTTYEQYF
many | TRBJ1-6 | TRBD1 | TRBV7-3 | TGTGCCAGCAGCTTGGACAGGGGTTCACCCCTCCACTTT | CASSLDRGSPLHF
few | TRBJ2-2 | . | TRBV3-1 | TGTGCCAGCAGCCAAGAACCCGGGGAGCTGTTTTTT | CASSQEPGELFF
many | TRBJ1-3 | TRBD1 | TRBV9 | TGTGCCAGCAGCTACGGACAGGGCCCTGGAAACACCATATATTTT | CASSYGQGPGNTIYF
many | TRBJ2-1 | . | TRBV30 | TGTGCCTGGAACAGGGAGGGCCCCTACAATGAGCAGTTCTTC | CAWNREGPYNEQFF
many | TRBJ2-7 | . | TRBV15 | TGTGCCACCAGCCCAACGGCAAGGGGGTACTACGAGCAGTACTTC | CATSPTARGYYEQYF
. | TRBJ2-1 | . | TRBV7-8 | TGTGCCAGCAGCTTAGCGCTCGAGGTGACCGGGGAGCAGTTCTTC | CASSLALEVTGEQFF
many | TRBJ1-3 | . | TRBV3-1 | TGTGCCAGCAGCCCCACCAACCCCGGCTCTGGAAACACCATATATTTT | CASSPTNPGSGNTIYF
. | TRBJ1-1 | . | TRBV5-1 | TGCGCCAGCAGCTTGTTAACACAGAACACTGAAGCTTTCTTT | CASSLLTQNTEAFF
. | TRBJ1-2 | TRBD1 | TRBV10-3 | TGTGCCATCAGAGCCGACAGGGGACCCGGCTACACCTTC | CAIRADRGPGYTF
many | TRBJ2-7 | . | TRBV7-8 | TGTGCCAGCAGCTTGAGCCGCTCGAGCGGAACCTACGAGCAGTACTTC | CASSLSRSSGTYEQYF
many | TRBJ2-3 | TRBD1 | TRBV7-2 | TGTGCCAGCAGAACCGGGACAGGGGTTCTGAATACGCAGTATTTT | CASRTGTGVLNTQYF
. | TRBJ2-5 | . | TRBV29-1 | TGCAGTGGACGAAACCTCCTCAAAGAGACCCAGTACTTC | CSGRNLLKETQYF
. | TRBJ2-7 | TRBD1 | TRBV19 | TGTGCCAGTAGGGAGTCTGCCCGTGGACAGGGATCCGAGCAGTACTTC | CASRESARGQGSEQYF
many | TRBJ2-7 | . | TRBV12-3/TRBV12-4 | TGTGCCAGCAGTCCGCCCCCCGGCAGGGTCTCAGAGCAGTACTTC | CASSPPPGRVSEQYF
. | TRBJ1-2 | . | TRBV7-2 | TGTGCCAGCAGCTACAAACCGGTAGAGAACTGTGGCTACCCCTTC | CASSYKPVENCGYPF
many | TRBJ2-7 | . | TRBV5-1 | TGCGCCAGCTGCGATCCAGGGTTGGGTTACGAGCAGTACTTC | CASCDPGLGYEQYF
many | TRBJ1-2 | . | TRBV20-1 | TGCAGTGCTAGAGATCAGCATGATGGGGGGCGGCATCGAGGCTACACCTTC | CSARDQHDGGRHRGYTF
. | TRBJ1-5 | . | TRBV7-2 | TGTGCCAGCAGCCCCGGAGGGTCATATGAGACCCAGCATTTT | CASSPGGSYETQHF
few | TRBJ1-1 | . | TRBV19 | TGTGCCAGTAGTTGGAGAGGCTCGGGGAACACTGAAGCTTTCTTT | CASSWRGSGNTEAFF
many | TRBJ2-5 | TRBD1 | TRBV5-6 | TGTGCCAGCAGCCGATACGGGACAGGGCAAGAGACCCAGTACTTC | CASSRYGTGQETQYF
. | TRBJ1-5 | . | TRBV28 | TGTGCCAGCAGTTTACCCCTCCTCAATCAGCCCCAGCATTTT | CASSLPLLNQPQHF
. | TRBJ1-2 | TRBD1 | TRBV24-1 | TGTGCCACCAGTGATGGGGACAGGGGTATTGTCAACTATGGCTACACCTTC | CATSDGDRGIVNYGYTF
many | TRBJ2-3 | . | TRBV19 | TGTGCCAGTAGTATAGATCACGGGACCGTTACAGATACGCAGTATTTT | CASSIDHGTVTDTQYF
many | TRBJ1-2 | . | TRBV28 | TGTGCCAGCAGTTACCAACCATATGGCTACACCTTC | CASSYQPYGYTF
few | TRBJ1-1 | . | TRBV30 | TGTGCCTGGAGACCTGTGGGATCCACTGAAGCTTTCTTT | CAWRPVGSTEAFF
. | TRBJ2-1 | TRBD2 | TRBV7-2 | TGTGCCAGCGGCTCCGGGACTAGCGGGAGGGCCTATGAGCAGTTCTTC | CASGSGTSGRAYEQFF
many | TRBJ2-7 | TRBD1 | TRBV3-1 | TGTGCCAGCAGCCAGGGGACAGGGACATTCTACGAGCAGTACTTC | CASSQGTGTFYEQYF
. | TRBJ1-5 | TRBD1 | TRBV7-2 | TGTGCCAGCAGGCAGACCGGGACAGGGTACAATGAGCCCCAGCATTTT | CASRQTGTGYNEPQHF
. | TRBJ1-6 | . | TRBV7-9 | TGTGCCAGCAGCTTAGCAGGGGTCTCACCCCTCCACTTT | CASSLAGVSPLHF
. | TRBJ2-5 | TRBD1 | TRBV11-1 | TGTGCCAGCAGCTTCTCCGCAGGGGGCCGTGACCAAGAGACCCAGTACTTC | CASSFSAGGRDQETQYF
many | TRBJ1-6 | . | TRBV2 | TGTGCCAGCAGTGATCCGGGACGGGATAATTCACCCCTCCACTTT | CASSDPGRDNSPLHF
. | TRBJ1-4 | . | TRBV9 | TGTGCCAGCAGCGGGGGGACGGATAATGAAAAACCGTTTTTT | CASSGGTDNEKPFF
many | TRBJ1-2 | . | TRBV20-1 | TGCAGTGCTACTCTAGGACCCGGCTATGGCTACACCTTC | CSATLGPGYGYTF
. | TRBJ1-2 | . | TRBV28 | TGTGCCAGCAGTTTACATGGCGGCGTATACTATGGCTACACCTTC | CASSLHGGVYYGYTF
many | TRBJ2-1 | TRBD2 | TRBV7-9 | TGTGCCAGCAGCTCCAGGGCTAGCGGGAGTTTTTTTTTGAATGAGCAGTTCTTC | CASSSRASGSFFLNEQFF
medium-sized | TRBJ2-7 | . | TRBV20-1 | TGCAGTGCTAGAGACCCGGGAATACTCTACGAGCAGTACTTC | CSARDPGILYEQYF
many | TRBJ1-5 | TRBD1 | TRBV24-1 | TGTGCCACCGGACAGGGTACAAATCAGCCCCAGCATTTT | CATGQGTNQPQHF
. | TRBJ1-1 | TRBD1 | TRBV12-3/TRBV12-4 | TGTGCCAGCAGGCACAGCACCAGGGGGCGGGGGTCTGAAGCTTTCTTT | CASRHSTRGRGSEAFF
many | TRBJ1-2 | . | TRBV20-1 | TGCAGTGCTAGCCCCCCAGGGGTTGCCTATGGCTACACCTTC | CSASPPGVAYGYTF
. | TRBJ2-2 | TRBD2 | TRBV15 | TGTGCCACCAGCAGAGAACTAGCGGGAGGTAATGATACCGGGGAGCTGTTTTTT | CATSRELAGGNDTGELFF